This T cell receptor beta chain was obtained from a study of vaccination and CD4 T cells after COVID-19. In the study overall: The post-COVID samples were taken a median approximately 100 days after diagnosis, anywhere from 35 to 161. Treatment of control cultures consisted of a CEFX pool, an HIV-1 Nef pool, or no peptide.

There are a few counts of this clonotype. Its target is not known. V was cut by 7 bases and J by 3 bases, with 10 bases left in between. The length of the CDR3 is 12 residues. From germline, CDR1 is DFQATT and CDR2 SNEGSKA (reference sequence). The Oncomine TCR Beta short-read assay was applied to DNA of cultured CD4+ T cells. TCRdb independently ran MiXCR on the PCR reads; one entry per CDR3 protein. The data hold about 17,000 distinct CDR3 sequences, with approximately 49% observed a single time. Time point here: late sampling 161 to 241 days after vaccination in a few convalescent patients. Treatment: approximately nine-day PBMC culture with coronavirus spike peptide pools or control peptides (ViraFEST assay).

The source material was CD4+ T cells from blood, cultured in vitro, sampled about 7 months after SARS-CoV-2 vaccination. This clonotype originated in a human donor who had recovered from COVID-19. The chain employs TRBV20-1 and TRBJ1-5; perhaps TRBD1 as D (6 bases). CDR3 coding DNA: TGCAGTGTCACAGGGACCAATCAGCCCCAGCATTTT. Its translation: CSVTGTNQPQHF.